The rows below give T cell receptor beta chains drawn from one sample of a study of cytomegalovirus exposure and HLA in healthy donors. Sequencing used immunoSEQ multiplex PCR; TCRdb keeps in-frame clones, though not all of them. This sample has under 130,000 clones, with around 60% found just once. Sequencing was performed on PBMCs. These receptors came from a woman in her forties or fifties in good health and CMV-seronegative. Both conserved end residues are part of each CDR3.

v_call	j_call	cdr3_aa
TRBV27	TRBJ2-3	CASSFIWTSGSGGTDTQYF
TRBV6-6	TRBJ2-7	CASRTSSYEQYF
TRBV5-1	TRBJ1-2	CASSLHTGGVYTF
TRBV28	TRBJ1-2	CASSLPGAGYGYTF
TRBV28	TRBJ2-5	CASSFLSVRETQYF
TRBV5-1	TRBJ1-1	CASSLSQGTEAFF
TRBV7-9	TRBJ2-5	CASPPRDSQNQETQYF
TRBV5-1	TRBJ1-1	CASSWTADNTEAFF
TRBV9	TRBJ1-1	CASSVAPQSEAFF
TRBV19	TRBJ1-2	CASSSGQGIDYTF
TRBV4-3	TRBJ1-2	CASSQDLGTGVGYTF
TRBV19	TRBJ1-2	CASTDRGYGYTF
TRBV6-4	TRBJ2-3	CASSLQAGNTDTQYF
TRBV5-1	TRBJ2-2	CASSERENLGAGELFF
TRBV5-6	TRBJ2-1	CASSLVISGGYNEQFF
TRBV7-2	TRBJ2-5	CASSFGETQYF
TRBV28	TRBJ1-5	CASNHGEGQPQHF
TRBV6-1	TRBJ2-1	CASSEGSGATYNEQFF
TRBV27	TRBJ2-1	CASRADRVSYNEQFF
TRBV10-2	TRBJ1-2	CASSDGVYYGYTF
TRBV7-8	TRBJ1-5	CASSSGTGQNQPQHF
TRBV5-1	TRBJ2-1	CASSQTRRGYEQFF
TRBV2	TRBJ2-3	CASSDLGQPPDTQYF
TRBV6-6	TRBJ1-5	CASSYLDTAYQPQHF
TRBV7-2	TRBJ2-1	CASSLYWGIGQRERGEQFF
TRBV29-1	TRBJ2-3	CSVGGTGVSDTQYF
TRBV27	TRBJ2-3	CASSLSKLAGGRDTQYF
TRBV29-1	TRBJ1-1	CSVEDHQTEAFF
TRBV28	TRBJ2-3	CASSKIADNTDTQYF
TRBV5-4	TRBJ2-3	CASSSGTGGASGDTQYF
TRBV4-1	TRBJ2-1	CASSQGNELAYNEQFF
TRBV7-9	TRBJ2-7	CASSSPRTSSYEQYF
TRBV2	TRBJ2-7	CASSGQGWAYEQYF
TRBV21-1	TRBJ2-7	CASSKCRGTGFWEQYF
TRBV9	TRBJ2-5	CASSQGAGLGETQYF
TRBV4-1	TRBJ2-4	CASSQDLKGGAAKNIQYF
TRBV11-1	TRBJ2-1	CASSYPGQGISDKFF
TRBV7-3	TRBJ2-3	CASSLSTDTQYF
TRBV7-2	TRBJ2-6	CASSPRRSGANVLTF
TRBV11-3	TRBJ1-2	CASSLDPTGDYGYTF
TRBV30	TRBJ1-5	CAWSVDGGNQPQHF
TRBV7-2	TRBJ2-2	CASSLGSPNTGELFF
TRBV28	TRBJ2-1	CASSGRDRGLDNEQFF
TRBV11-3	TRBJ2-7	CASSLFIQDEQYF
TRBV19	TRBJ2-7	CASSISSYSYEQYF
TRBV5-1	TRBJ2-1	CASSLYNEQFF
TRBV6-5	TRBJ1-1	CASRLQGAATEAFF
TRBV6-5	TRBJ2-5	CASSYSRRGLAVTQYF
TRBV7-3	TRBJ2-1	CASSYSSYNEQFF
TRBV11-1	TRBJ2-6	CASSDGGHALNGANVLTF
TRBV28	TRBJ2-7	CASLGGEQYF
TRBV5-4	TRBJ1-1	CASSLGDRDTEAFF
TRBV27	TRBJ1-4	CASSSQNEKLFF
TRBV5-1	TRBJ2-5	CASSSSGRGETQYF